This record concerns one T cell receptor (beta chain) sequence. The data belong to a study of shared clonotypes between healthy human individuals. Germline V gene sequence: CDR1 SGHDT, CDR2 YYEEEE. V was cut by 1 base and J by 0 bases, with 17 bases left in between. The CDR3 extends over 17 amino acids. The assay was immunoSEQ multiplex PCR, and TCRdb's table has in-frame clones only and misses some. The data show 490,000 or so clones, with less than 80% seen just once and roughly 13% held by the top ten. The sample comprised PBMCs. V usage is TRBV5-6 and J usage is TRBJ2-7; tentatively, D is TRBD2 (5 bases). This TCR came from a woman in her 40s in good health. Some clones in this sample may be carry-over from other donors' samples. The CDR3 region is CASSLSPIPGLSYEQYF. CDR3 coding DNA: TGTGCCAGCAGCTTGTCTCCCATCCCAGGACTCTCCTACGAGCAGTACTTC.